In this sample, the clone carrying this T cell receptor beta chain turned up many times. The data belong to a study of blood T cells in healthy people across ages. Study-wide background: The template switching approach captured approximately one barcoded beta molecule for every two T cells.

A J-beta primer mix and a sample-barcoded 5' primer were used in a second PCR of roughly 6 to 12 cycles. MiXCR, applied by TCRdb to the 5' RACE reads, yields one record per CDR3 protein. Here the sample spans 700,000 or so distinct CDR3 sequences, about a fifth being singletons. This CDR3 contains 11 residues. The germline V and J ends were trimmed by 9 bases and 3 bases, with 9 bases remaining between them. Per the germline V gene, CDR1 is SGHVS and CDR2 is FNYEAQ. The chain uses TRBV7-6 and TRBJ2-7; D remains unclear. The sequenced sample was blood. The clonotype was recovered from a man aged 65 to 85 in good health. CDR3 DNA: TGTGCCAGTCGTGATGACTACGAGCAGTACTTC. It specifies CASRDDYEQYF.